A selection of T cell receptor beta chains follows, all from one sample in a study of blood T cell repertoires in COVID-19. Sequencing used immunoSEQ multiplex PCR; TCRdb keeps in-frame clones, though not all of them. The repertoire has 100,000 to 150,000 clones, around 81% of them found once; the top ten carry roughly 4%. The sequenced sample was peripheral blood. Every receptor here comes from a woman between 45 and 65 years old with acute or convalescent COVID-19. Each CDR3 is given with its conserved first and last residue. Fields, in order: CDR3 DNA, CDR3 protein, D gene, clone size, CDR3 length, J gene, V gene. D genes are given only for firm matches. Some rows have no size entry. The others give once, few or many, or a class for an expanded clone.

TGTGCCAGCAGCCAAGACAGGCGGGGAAACACCGGGGAGCTGTTTTTT,CASSQDRRGNTGELFF,NA,NA,16,TRBJ2-2,TRBV4-2
TGTGCCAGCAGTTTATACAAAGGGGTCGGAAACACCATATATTTT,CASSLYKGVGNTIYF,NA,NA,15,TRBJ1-3,TRBV27
TGTGCCAGCAGGCGGACTATGGCGGACGGGGAGCTGTTTTTT,CASRRTMADGELFF,NA,NA,14,TRBJ2-2,TRBV6-4
TGTGCCAGCTCTGGGACAGGGGGGGACGCTGAAGCTTTCTTT,CASSGTGGDAEAFF,TRBD1,NA,14,TRBJ1-1,TRBV18
TGTGCCAGCAGTTTTAGAGAATATGGCTACACCTTC,CASSFREYGYTF,NA,NA,12,TRBJ1-2,TRBV12-3/TRBV12-4
TGTGCCAGCAGTTACGGACAGGGATCGAGTCAGCCCCAGCATTTT,CASSYGQGSSQPQHF,TRBD1,few,15,TRBJ1-5,TRBV6-6
TGCGCCAGCAGCTGGACTAGCGGGGGGCCAGGAGATACGCAGTATTTT,CASSWTSGGPGDTQYF,TRBD2,NA,16,TRBJ2-3,TRBV5-1
TGCGCCAGCAGCTTGAGCCGGGCTGGGGCCAACGTCCTGACTTTC,CASSLSRAGANVLTF,NA,NA,15,TRBJ2-6,TRBV5-1
TGTGCCAGCAGCCTAAGTGATAGGGGGACTGAAGCTTTCTTT,CASSLSDRGTEAFF,NA,NA,14,TRBJ1-1,TRBV3-1/TRBV3-2
TGCGCCAGCAGCCAAGGGCCCGAAGAGACCCAGTACTTC,CASSQGPEETQYF,NA,once,13,TRBJ2-5,TRBV4-1
TGTGCCAGCAGCCAGGCCCACCGGGACACTGAAGCTTTCTTT,CASSQAHRDTEAFF,NA,NA,14,TRBJ1-1,TRBV3-1/TRBV3-2
TGTGCAAGTCGCTTAGCCCCTAGCGGGGGGGCCCCTGAGCAGTTCTTC,CASRLAPSGGAPEQFF,NA,NA,16,TRBJ2-1,TRBV12-2
TGTGCCAGCAGTGAAACAGGGGTACACGAGCAGTACTTC,CASSETGVHEQYF,TRBD1,few,13,TRBJ2-7,TRBV25-1
TGTGCCAGCAGCTTAGGATTTAGGGGGCCGGAGACCCAGTACTTC,CASSLGFRGPETQYF,TRBD1,NA,15,TRBJ2-5,TRBV7-2
TGTGCCAGCAGCTTAGAAGGCGGCGAGACCCAGTACTTC,CASSLEGGETQYF,NA,NA,13,TRBJ2-5,TRBV13
TGTGCCAGCCTTCGGAGCGGGAATCTCAATGAGCAGTTCTTC,CASLRSGNLNEQFF,TRBD2,NA,14,TRBJ2-1,TRBV6-6
TGCGCCAGCAGCTTGGGCGGAGCCGACCCAGAGACCCAGTACTTC,CASSLGGADPETQYF,NA,NA,15,TRBJ2-5,TRBV5-1
TGCGCCAGCGCGGGGGAAGATGAGCAGTTCTTC,CASAGEDEQFF,TRBD2,NA,11,TRBJ2-1,TRBV5-1
TGTGCCAGCAGAACCAGGTCGCTAGCGGGGAACGAGCAGTACTTC,CASRTRSLAGNEQYF,TRBD2,NA,15,TRBJ2-7,TRBV28
TGTGCCAGCAGCCTAGCGGGGGGGTACTTGGAGCAGTTCTTC,CASSLAGGYLEQFF,TRBD2,medium-sized,14,TRBJ2-1,TRBV9
TGCGCCAGCAGCTTCCGTGATACGCAGTATTTT,CASSFRDTQYF,NA,NA,11,TRBJ2-3,TRBV5-1
TGCGCCAGCAGCTTCAGGGATGAAAAACTGTTTTTT,CASSFRDEKLFF,NA,NA,12,TRBJ1-4,TRBV5-1
TGTGCCACCAGCAGAGATCTCCAGGGCCAGCAGTACTTC,CATSRDLQGQQYF,NA,NA,13,TRBJ2-7,TRBV15
TGTGCCAGCAGTCTACAGGGGGGGAATGGCTACACCTTC,CASSLQGGNGYTF,TRBD1,NA,13,TRBJ1-2,TRBV6-6
TGTGCCTCCCCCCACGGGAGCGGCTACACCTTC,CASPHGSGYTF,NA,NA,11,TRBJ1-2,TRBV30
TGTGCCAGCAGCGGACAGGAAAATGAAAAACTGTTTTTT,CASSGQENEKLFF,TRBD1,NA,13,TRBJ1-4,TRBV7-9
TGTGCCAGCAGCCGGGCAAAGGAAGGTTCACCCCTCCACTTT,CASSRAKEGSPLHF,NA,NA,14,TRBJ1-6,TRBV4-2
TGTGCCAGAGGGACTAGCGGGATACCCTACGAGCAGTACTTC,CARGTSGIPYEQYF,TRBD2,NA,14,TRBJ2-7,TRBV2
TGTGCCAGCAGTGAAGCGAGCGGGGGGGCCGGATCCTACAATGAGCAGTTCTTC,CASSEASGGAGSYNEQFF,TRBD2,NA,18,TRBJ2-1,TRBV6-1
TGCAGTGCTGCTAGGAACACTGAAGCTTTCTTT,CSAARNTEAFF,NA,NA,11,TRBJ1-1,TRBV20-1
TGTGCCACCAGCAGAGATTTCCGAGGGGGCAGCACAGATACGCAGTATTTT,CATSRDFRGGSTDTQYF,TRBD1,once,17,TRBJ2-3,TRBV15
TGCGCCAGCAGCTTCAAACAGGGGCTCAAAAACATTCAGTACTTC,CASSFKQGLKNIQYF,TRBD1,NA,15,TRBJ2-4,TRBV5-1
TGTGCCAGCAGGCCTGCGGGCCTGGGGACTGAAGCTTTCTTT,CASRPAGLGTEAFF,NA,NA,14,TRBJ1-1,TRBV3-1/TRBV3-2
TGTGCCAGCAGTGGGACTAGCGGGACCCAAGAGACCCAGTACTTC,CASSGTSGTQETQYF,TRBD2,NA,15,TRBJ2-5,TRBV2
TGCGCCAGCAGCGACCAAGCGGGGTCAACCTACGAGCAGTACTTC,CASSDQAGSTYEQYF,TRBD2,NA,15,TRBJ2-7,TRBV5-1
TGTGCCAGCAGCCCTCGTCAGGGGTGGGATACGCAGTATTTT,CASSPRQGWDTQYF,NA,NA,14,TRBJ2-3,TRBV3-1/TRBV3-2
TGTGCCAGCAGTTTAAGAATTTCGTCCCAGGGGGTGCCCGGGGGCACTGAAGCTTTCTTT,CASSLRISSQGVPGGTEAFF,TRBD1,NA,20,TRBJ1-1,TRBV27
TGTGCCAGCTCATGGACAGGGGCGCAACAGCCCCAGCATTTT,CASSWTGAQQPQHF,TRBD1,few,14,TRBJ1-5,TRBV18
TGTGCCAGTAGTATTGGTTACAGGGGGCATCAGCCCCAGCATTTT,CASSIGYRGHQPQHF,TRBD1,few,15,TRBJ1-5,TRBV19
TGTGCCAGCACCGGGACAGGGCAACCCGAAAAGACTCCCTACGAGCAGTACTTC,CASTGTGQPEKTPYEQYF,NA,NA,18,TRBJ2-7,TRBV21-1
TGTGCCAGCAGCGCTCTACAGGGGTCGGATTCACCCCTCCACTTT,CASSALQGSDSPLHF,TRBD1,NA,15,TRBJ1-6,TRBV9
TGTGCCAGCAGTACAGGGGGCGCGACGGGGGAGCCTGAAGCTTTCTTT,CASSTGGATGEPEAFF,TRBD1,NA,16,TRBJ1-1,TRBV2
TGTGCCACCGCGGACAGCCTCACAGATACGCAGTATTTT,CATADSLTDTQYF,NA,NA,13,TRBJ2-3,TRBV24-1
TGTGCCTGGAGCAGAACGGGGTTCGGGATTCAGTACTTC,CAWSRTGFGIQYF,NA,NA,13,TRBJ2-4,TRBV30
TGTGCCAGCAGTTCCATGGCTAGCGGGAGTAATGAGCAGTTCTTC,CASSSMASGSNEQFF,TRBD2,NA,15,TRBJ2-1,TRBV28
TGTGCCAGCAGCTCTCCCTACGAGACCCAGTACTTC,CASSSPYETQYF,NA,once,12,TRBJ2-5,TRBV6-5
TGTGCCAGCGGCCCCGGGGTTTACGAGCAGTACTTC,CASGPGVYEQYF,NA,NA,12,TRBJ2-7,TRBV27
TGTGCCAGCAGTTACTCGAGGAAAGCTGGCGAGCAGTACTTC,CASSYSRKAGEQYF,NA,NA,14,TRBJ2-7,TRBV6-5
TGTGCCAGCAGCCGAGACAGGGCCCATGGCTACACCTTC,CASSRDRAHGYTF,TRBD1,NA,13,TRBJ1-2,TRBV6-6